The clone carrying this T cell receptor beta chain has at least ten counts. Its antigen is undetermined. The sample is drawn from a study of regulatory T cells in long-lasting Graves disease. As to time point: newly diagnosed GD, antithyroid drugs for less than 3 months. Scientists built the TCR library using RNA that was extracted from PBMCs. An endocrinology department in Xi'an, China, recruited the patients. TCR beta libraries were built with iRepertoire HTBI primers and Arm-PCR of CDR3 regions. TCRdb used MiXCR to reprocess the multiplex PCR reads, holding one entry per CDR3 protein. The sample gives around 360,000 distinct CDR3 sequences, roughly 17% of which show up once; 20% to 25% is in the top ten. J was trimmed by 2 bases and V by 6 bases; bases with no gene match: 9. Germline CDR1 MNHNS, CDR2 SASEGT. This CDR3 comprises 15 residues. The study's findings and limits: Comparison showed that persistent patients shared more public clonotypes (about 2,700) than new patients (roughly 1,000). Persistent Graves' cases showed lower TCR diversity than newly diagnosed cases.

These data also featured in a second study, about T cells in Graves' hyperthyroidism and ophthalmopathy. That source adds: Clonotypes that were expanded in thyroid above 0.001 mostly appeared in blood too.

The chain couples TRBV6-1 to TRBJ2-5; TRBD1 matches at 7 bases. This material consisted of peripheral blood mononuclear cells (PBMCs), taken at new diagnosis, from a patient treated with antithyroid drugs. The clonotype was recovered from a woman in her late teens or twenties with Graves disease. The chain's CDR3 is CASSTYPGQQETQYF. The CDR3 coding sequence is TGTGCCAGCAGCACTTATCCGGGACAGCAAGAGACCCAGTACTTC.